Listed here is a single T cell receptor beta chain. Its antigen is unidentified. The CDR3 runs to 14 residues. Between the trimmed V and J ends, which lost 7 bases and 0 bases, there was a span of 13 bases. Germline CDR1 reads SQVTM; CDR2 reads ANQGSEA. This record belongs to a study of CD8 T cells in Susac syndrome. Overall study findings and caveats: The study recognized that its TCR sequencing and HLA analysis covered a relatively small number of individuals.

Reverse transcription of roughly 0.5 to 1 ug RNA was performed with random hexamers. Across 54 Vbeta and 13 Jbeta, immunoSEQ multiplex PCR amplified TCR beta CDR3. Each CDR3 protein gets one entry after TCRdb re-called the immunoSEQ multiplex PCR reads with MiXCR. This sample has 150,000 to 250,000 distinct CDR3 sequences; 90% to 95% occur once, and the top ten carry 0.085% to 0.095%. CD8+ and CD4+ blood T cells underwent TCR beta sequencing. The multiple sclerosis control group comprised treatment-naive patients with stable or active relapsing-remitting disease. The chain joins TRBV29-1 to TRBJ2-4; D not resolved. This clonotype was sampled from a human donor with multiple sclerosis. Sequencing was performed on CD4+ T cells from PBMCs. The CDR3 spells CSARVNLAKNIQYF. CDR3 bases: TGCAGCGCAAGGGTGAACTTAGCCAAAAACATTCAGTACTTC.